Described below is a single T cell receptor beta chain sequence and its context. The authors' processing: It was from reference gene primer amplification that nucleated cell counts were estimated. Data came from immunoSEQ multiplex PCR; TCRdb stores just in-frame clones and leaves some out. V, J and clone size reflect that table, while D and trimming were determined from the DNA. The sample contains over 45,000 clones, 91% of which appear only once. The data were obtained in a study of blood T cell repertoires in COVID-19. Study background: Acute-phase and convalescent COVID-19 samples originated in the United States, Italy and Spain. Sources were T cells, B-cell-depleted T cells, or PBMCs; the material itself was cDNA or gDNA.

The CDR3 is 17 amino acids. Germline-derived CDR1 and CDR2 are SGHRS and YFSETQ. Trimming took off 0 bases at V and 0 bases at J, with 15 bases between the two ends. The chain combines TRBV5-1 with TRBJ1-1, with D hard to call. The TCR was taken from a human donor in a cohort sampled during active COVID-19. Material: peripheral blood. CDR3 region: CASSLAGGGTMNTEAFF. The CDR3 region has the DNA TGCGCCAGCAGCTTGGCCGGAGGCGGAACCATGAACACTGAAGCTTTCTTT. The full variable domain, in which reference TRBV5-1 and TRBJ1-1 provide the parts outside the CDR3, is KAGVTQTPRYLIKTRGQQVTLSCSPISGHRSVSWYQQTPGQGLQFLFEYFSETQRNKGNFPGRFSGRQFSNSRSEMNVSTLELGDSALYLCASSLAGGGTMNTEAFFGQGTRLTVV.